The entry that follows covers one T cell receptor (beta chain) sequence. A split of CD4+ cells into CD45RA+ naive and CD45RA-negative memory subsets was performed. This record comes from a study of shared clonotypes between healthy human individuals. Once extracted for a subset, genomic DNA was divided evenly among several immunoSEQ plates. Method: immunoSEQ multiplex PCR; TCRdb's copy keeps in-frame clones and lacks some. There are about 2.4 million clones in the sample; over 85% occur only once, and around 0.14% lies in the top ten. V dropped 0 bases and J dropped 2; count of bases not matched to a gene: 5. In germline, CDR1 is SGHRS, CDR2 YFSETQ. The CDR3 is 17 residues long.

The TCR sequence derives from a man aged 18 to 35 in good health. Sequencing was done on a sample of naive CD4+ T cells sorted from blood. Documented subset: CD45RA+ positively selected. V usage is TRBV5-1 and J usage is TRBJ2-7, with 13 bases identical to TRBD2. In nucleotides, the CDR3 is TGCGCCAGCAGCTTGGGGACTAGCGGGGGCCCGACCTACGAGCAGTACTTC. Encoded protein: CASSLGTSGGPTYEQYF.